Listed here are 24 T cell receptor beta chains from one sample, sequenced in a study of human T cells and chemical hapten exposure. The time point is: patch test 3, about 24 weeks after DPC sensitization. Stated treatment: therapeutic diphenylcyclopropenone sensitization with weekly scalp DPC. One entry per CDR3 protein results from TCRdb running MiXCR on the RACE reads. Altogether about 64,000 distinct CDR3 sequences are present, 11% being singletons, with the ten largest covering roughly 2.3%. The sample in question was whole blood, obtained in connection with sensitization to the hapten diphenylcyclopropenone (DPC). The source of these receptors is a woman in her twenties or thirties with alopecia areata. Some clones in this sample may be carry-over from other donors' samples.

The chain carries TRBV18 and TRBJ1-5; the D is unclear. With 8 bases removed from V and 0 bases from J, the gap between germline ends came to 8 bases. Germline V gene data show CDR1 as KGHSH and CDR2 as LQKENI. This CDR3 has 13 amino acids. The CDR3 DNA sequence: TGTGCCAGCCACACGGATAGCAATCAGCCCCAGCATTTT. This codes for CASHTDSNQPQHF.

CDR3 sequence (DNA): TGTGCCAGCTCACTTCCGGGAGGGCCTTTCAACAATGAGCAGTTCTTC. This sequence encodes CASSLPGGPFNNEQFF. V is TRBV18 and J is TRBJ2-1; 8 bases agree with TRBD2. The V segment lost 4 bases and the J segment 5 bases; nucleotides outside the gene matches: 10. The CDR3 length is 16 residues. Germline V lookup: CDR1 KGHSH, CDR2 LQKENI. The full variable domain, completed using reference TRBV18 and TRBJ2-1, is NAGVMQNPRHLVRRRGQEARLRCSPMKGHSHVYWYRQLPEEGLKFMVYLQKENIIDESGMPKERFSAEFPKEGPSILRIQQVVRGDSAAYFCASSLPGGPFNNEQFFGPGTRLTVL.

Many counts were recorded for this clonotype. The genes are TRBV27 and TRBJ2-2; a weak D match, TRBD1 (6 bases). The CDR3 covers 16 residues. Between the trimmed V and J ends, which lost 6 bases and 1 base, there was a span of 15 bases. The germline V gene has CDR1 MNHEY and CDR2 SMNVEV (reference sequence). The CDR3 region is CASSSTWGQNTGELFF. The CDR3 nucleotides are TGTGCCAGCAGCTCGACGTGGGGACAGAACACCGGGGAGCTGTTTTTT.

The gene calls are TRBV28 and TRBJ2-4, with TRBD1 identical over 7 bases. Unmatched junction bases numbered 4, after V lost 4 bases and J lost 1 base. CDR1 and CDR2 from the germline V gene are MDHEN and SYDVKM. The CDR3 spans 15 residues. The CDR3 spells CASSSTGFAKNIQYF. The CDR3 DNA sequence: TGTGCCAGCAGTTCGACAGGGTTTGCCAAAAACATTCAGTACTTC.

This clonotype was seen at least ten times. The chain's CDR3 is CASSARQGSLRYEQYF. As DNA, the CDR3 is TGTGCCAGCAGCGCGCGACAGGGAAGCCTCCGCTACGAGCAGTACTTC. This chain links TRBV7-2 with TRBJ2-7; 7 nucleotides line up with TRBD1. The V and J ends lost 5 bases and 3 bases, in that order; junction bases with no gene match: 13. The length of the CDR3 is 16 residues. In germline, CDR1 is SGHTA, CDR2 FQGNSA.

The J gene is TRBJ1-6, the V gene TRBV7-2, with D uncertain. Germline V CDR1 and CDR2: SGHTA, FQGNSA. The CDR3 totals 13 residues. V shed 3 bases and J shed 7 bases, with 7 bases lying between them. The CDR3 protein is CASSFGGNSPLHF. The CDR3 DNA sequence: TGTGCCAGCAGCTTTGGAGGGAATTCACCCCTCCACTTT.

This clonotype was seen only a few times. The CDR3 nucleotides read TGTGCCAGCTCCCAAAGAAGACAGGGGGAAGCTTTCTTT. Its protein is CASSQRRQGEAFF. This rearrangement joins TRBV18 to TRBJ1-1; 8 bases are a match to TRBD1. In germline, CDR1 is KGHSH, CDR2 LQKENI. With V trimmed by 6 bases and J by 8 bases, 8 bases remained unmatched. CDR3 size: 13 residues.

The V call is TRBV29-1, the J call TRBJ1-4, with a weak D call TRBD1 (5 bases). Trimming cost V 5 bases and J 5 bases, with 12 bases left between them. This CDR3 is built from 13 residues. The germline gives CDR1 SQVTM, CDR2 ANQGSEA. The CDR3 DNA reads TGCAGCGTTAAGACAGACCTCAATGAAAAACTGTTTTTT. It translates to CSVKTDLNEKLFF.

This chain uses TRBV5-4 with TRBJ2-3, with D perhaps TRBD2 (7 bases). Trimming cost V 4 bases and J 6 bases, with 15 bases left between them. Germline V gene data show CDR1 as SGHNT and CDR2 as YYREEE (reference sequence). The CDR3 runs to 14 residues. CDR3 region: CASSTEGGVDTQYF. The CDR3 DNA sequence: TGTGCCAGCAGCACTGAGGGGGGGGTGGATACGCAGTATTTT.

This clonotype was counted at least ten times. V gene TRBV29-1 combines with J gene TRBJ2-7; 12 bases line up with TRBD1. Germline V gene sequence: CDR1 SQVTM, CDR2 ANQGSEA. Losses at the gene ends were 7 bases for V and 6 bases for J; bases not matched to a gene: 10. This CDR3 has 14 amino acids. The CDR3 nucleotides read TGCAGCGGCGGGACGGGGACAGGGGGCCCCGAGCAGTACTTC. This codes for CSGGTGTGGPEQYF.

This clonotype has at least ten counts. Written as DNA, the CDR3 is TGTGCCAGCTCACCTGTAATAAGCACAGATACGCAGTATTTT. Translating gives CASSPVISTDTQYF. The chain is built from TRBV18 and TRBJ2-3; D is unresolved. Germline V lookup: CDR1 KGHSH, CDR2 LQKENI. The length of the CDR3 is 14 residues. The V end lost 3 bases, the J end lost 0 bases, and 7 bases lay between the germline ends.

The chain is built from TRBV18 and TRBJ2-1; the D gene is possibly TRBD2 (6 bases). The V end lost 3 bases, the J end lost 7 bases, and 19 bases lay between the germline ends. The CDR3 totals 16 residues. Germline assignment: CDR1 KGHSH and CDR2 LQKENI. CDR3 amino acids: CASSPGTGPRVNEQFF. CDR3 DNA: TGTGCCAGCTCACCCGGGACTGGCCCCCGGGTTAATGAGCAGTTCTTC.

V usage is TRBV20-1 and J usage is TRBJ1-6; tentative D call: TRBD1 (5 bases). The V and J ends lost 0 bases and 7 bases respectively, with 10 bases between them. This CDR3 has 14 amino acids. CDR1 is DFQATT and CDR2 is SNEGSKA in the germline V gene (reference sequence). The CDR3 DNA follows: TGCAGTGCTAGAGACCCTAGACAGAATTCACCCCTCCACTTT. Protein: CSARDPRQNSPLHF.

V gene TRBV27 combines with J gene TRBJ1-6; a possible D gene is TRBD1 (6 bases). Germline V gives CDR1 MNHEY, CDR2 SMNVEV (reference sequence). This CDR3 has 16 residues. V shed 7 bases and J shed 4 bases, with 17 bases lying between them. The CDR3 DNA sequence: TGTGCCAGCACCAAAAGGGGGGACACTTATAATTCACCCCTCCACTTT. Translating gives CASTKRGDTYNSPLHF.

A remark on this clonotype: A read error may explain this, as a much larger clone is one base away. This sequence joins TRBV7-8 and TRBJ1-1; 10 bases match TRBD1. The CDR3 totals 16 residues. Germline V gene data show CDR1 as SGHVS and CDR2 as FQNEAQ. DNA for the CDR3: TGTGCCAGCAGCTTAGGGGACAGGGGCTTGAACACTAAAGCTTTCTTT. Its translation is CASSLGDRGLNTKAFF.

This clonotype was detected ten times or more. This rearrangement joins TRBV12-3 or TRBV12-4 to TRBJ1-6; D perhaps matches TRBD1 (5 bases). The CDR3 is 14 residues long. Trimming stripped 8 bases from V and 7 bases from J, with 15 bases between. The CDR3 sequence is CASCRGAGNSPLHF. The CDR3 nucleotides read TGTGCCAGCTGTCGCGGGGCGGGCAATTCACCCCTCCACTTT.

The V and J genes are TRBV29-1 and TRBJ1-1; 8 nucleotides line up with TRBD1. The V gene's germline CDR1 is SQVTM and CDR2 ANQGSEA. This CDR3 spans 11 amino acids. The V and J ends lost 7 bases and 8 bases, in that order; junction bases with no gene match: 6. CDR3 nucleotides: TGCAGCGGAGACAGGGGCCGAGAAGCTTTCTTT. Protein: CSGDRGREAFF.

This clonotype came up many times. The chain carries TRBV9 and TRBJ2-1; 13 nucleotides agree with TRBD2. Per the germline V gene, CDR1 is SGDLS and CDR2 is YYNGEE. V lost 0 bases to trimming and J lost 8 bases; unmatched junction nucleotides: 2. The CDR3 consists of 15 residues. The CDR3 reads CASSVGTSGSDEQFF. As DNA, the CDR3 is TGTGCCAGCAGCGTAGGGACTAGCGGGAGCGATGAGCAGTTCTTC.

V gene TRBV7-2 combines with J gene TRBJ1-1; the D is unclear. The CDR3 contains 13 residues. The V gene's germline CDR1 is SGHTA and CDR2 FQGNSA. V was clipped by 4 bases and J by 7 bases, with 13 bases between them. CDR3 in amino acids: CASSSPVGGEAFF. CDR3 in DNA: TGTGCCAGCAGCTCGCCCGTCGGAGGTGAAGCTTTCTTT.

This clonotype is medium-sized within its sample. The CDR3 sequence is CASSLVNEQFF. CDR3 bases: TGTGCCAGCAGCTTAGTCAATGAGCAGTTCTTC. V gene TRBV11-2 combines with J gene TRBJ2-1, with D unclear. Per the germline V gene, CDR1 is SGHAT and CDR2 is FQNNGV. This CDR3 has 11 amino acids. Trimming took off 1 base at V and 6 bases at J, with 1 base between the two ends.

In this sample, this clonotype turned up many times. V usage is TRBV3-1 and J usage is TRBJ2-3, with D uncertain. The CDR3 contains 12 residues. Per the germline V gene, CDR1 is LGHDT and CDR2 is YNNKEL (reference sequence). V gave up 4 bases and J gave up 6 bases, with 8 bases separating them. CDR3 sequence: CASSRPTDTQYF. The DNA for the CDR3 is TGTGCCAGCAGCCGCCCGACCGATACGCAGTATTTT.

This clonotype was observed many times. Compared with germline, one end of the junction differs, possibly owing to a read error. The chain carries TRBV12-3 or TRBV12-4 and TRBJ1-1, with D maybe TRBD1 (6 bases). The CDR3 runs to 11 residues. The CDR3 reads CASSSSGQKHF. The CDR3 nucleotides read TGTGCCAGCAGTTCCTCCGGACAGAAACACTTT.

This clonotype was seen a handful of times. The CDR3 is CASSLRQGASYEQYF. In DNA, the CDR3 is TGTGCCAGCAGCCTCCGACAGGGGGCCTCCTACGAGCAGTACTTC. The chain couples TRBV7-9 to TRBJ2-7; 10 bases align to TRBD1. After removal of 5 bases from V and 0 bases from J, the junction contained 4 bases not matched to a gene. Germline loops: CDR1 SEHNR, CDR2 FQNEAQ (reference sequence). The CDR3 has 15 residues.

This clonotype was observed a few times. For the CDR3, the DNA is TGTGCCAGCTCACCATGGGGGACAGATAATTCACCCCTCCACTTT. Translating it yields CASSPWGTDNSPLHF. J is TRBJ1-6 and V is TRBV18, with 7 positions matching TRBD1. Germline CDR1 and CDR2: KGHSH and LQKENI. The CDR3 is 15 amino acids. V shed 2 bases, J shed 5 bases, and the junction held 3 bases outside the gene matches.